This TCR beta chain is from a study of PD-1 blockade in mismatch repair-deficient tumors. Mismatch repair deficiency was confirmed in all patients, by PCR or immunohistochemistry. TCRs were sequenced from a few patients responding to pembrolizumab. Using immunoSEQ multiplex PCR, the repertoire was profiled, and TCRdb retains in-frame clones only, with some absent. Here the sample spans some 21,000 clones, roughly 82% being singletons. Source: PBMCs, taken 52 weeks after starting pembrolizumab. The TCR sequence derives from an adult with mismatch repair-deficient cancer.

The CDR3 sequence is CASSLGLAGSTDTQYF. CDR3 coding DNA: TGTGCCAGCAGCTTAGGACTAGCGGGGAGCACAGATACGCAGTATTTT. The V and J genes are TRBV7-9 and TRBJ2-3; 11 bases match TRBD2. CDR3 length: 16 amino acids. Germline-derived CDR1 and CDR2 are SEHNR and FQNEAQ (reference sequence). V lost 1 base, J lost 0 bases, and 0 bases stayed unmatched.